The rows below give T cell receptor beta chains drawn from one sample of a study of blood T cell repertoires in COVID-19. The assay was immunoSEQ multiplex PCR, and TCRdb's table has in-frame clones only and misses some. This sample carries tens of thousands of clones, 80% of them seen once, and the ten largest clones take about 40%. Material for sequencing was peripheral blood. These receptors were collected from a man of 80 years or more with active or convalescent COVID-19. CDR3s include the opening cysteine and the closing phenylalanine or tryptophan. The D gene is left open where the match is weak. For some rows the clone size is stated as once, few or many, or as a class when expanded; others skip it.

J: TRBJ2-1; D: TRBD1; size: NA; V: TRBV30; DNA: TGTGCCTGGAGTGTAGAGACAGGGGCTAGCAATGAGCAGTTCTTC; CDR3: CAWSVETGASNEQFF
J: TRBJ2-3; D: NA; size: NA; V: TRBV28; DNA: TGTGCCAGCAGTTTCCGGAGAGATACGCAGTATTTT; CDR3: CASSFRRDTQYF
J: TRBJ1-3; D: NA; size: NA; V: TRBV7-8; DNA: TGTGCCAGCAGCTTATATCCCACCAGGAATGCTGGAAACACCATATATTTT; CDR3: CASSLYPTRNAGNTIYF
J: TRBJ2-3; D: TRBD1; size: few; V: TRBV7-9; DNA: TGTGCCAGCAGCAAACAGACCGGGACAGGGGGCACAGATACGCAGTATTTT; CDR3: CASSKQTGTGGTDTQYF
J: TRBJ1-4; D: NA; size: NA; V: TRBV4-3; DNA: TGCGCCAGCAGCCAAGAACCTTCGACAGCCGATAATGAAAAACTGTTTTTT; CDR3: CASSQEPSTADNEKLFF
J: TRBJ2-1; D: TRBD1; size: NA; V: TRBV19; DNA: TGTGCCAGTAGTATGGACAGGGGGACAGGGAATGAGCAGTTCTTC; CDR3: CASSMDRGTGNEQFF
J: TRBJ2-1; D: TRBD2; size: NA; V: TRBV7-9; DNA: TGTGCCAGCAGCCCCGTAGCGGGAGTCCACTACAATGAGCAGTTCTTC; CDR3: CASSPVAGVHYNEQFF
J: TRBJ2-3; D: NA; size: NA; V: TRBV3-1/TRBV3-2; DNA: TGTGCCAGCAGCCAATCAGCGGGAGATACGCAGTATTTT; CDR3: CASSQSAGDTQYF
J: TRBJ1-1; D: NA; size: NA; V: TRBV6-6; DNA: TGTGCCAGCAGTTACTCACTAGGGTTTACTGAAGCTTTCTTT; CDR3: CASSYSLGFTEAFF
J: TRBJ2-6; D: NA; size: NA; V: TRBV7-6; DNA: TGTGCCAGCAGCACCCCCGGGCAGGGAATACCCAACGTCCTGACTTTC; CDR3: CASSTPGQGIPNVLTF
J: TRBJ2-1; D: TRBD1; size: NA; V: TRBV18; DNA: TGTGCCAGCTCACCACCGGGACAGGGGGCCTACAATGAGCAGTTCTTC; CDR3: CASSPPGQGAYNEQFF
J: TRBJ2-7; D: NA; size: NA; V: TRBV4-2; DNA: TGTGCCAGCAGCCAAGAACGGAACGGACGACAGAACGAGCAGTACTTC; CDR3: CASSQERNGRQNEQYF
J: TRBJ1-5; D: NA; size: few; V: TRBV10-3; DNA: TGTGCCATCAGTGACAGGCATTCCAGCCCCCAGCATTTT; CDR3: CAISDRHSSPQHF
J: TRBJ2-7; D: NA; size: NA; V: TRBV28; DNA: TGTGCCAGCAGTCGCTACGAGCAGTACTTC; CDR3: CASSRYEQYF
J: TRBJ2-1; D: TRBD1; size: NA; V: TRBV19; DNA: TGTGCCTCCCACAGGGGCGGCCTATACAATGAGCAGTTCTTC; CDR3: CASHRGGLYNEQFF
J: TRBJ1-5; D: NA; size: NA; V: TRBV28; DNA: TGTGCCAGCAGTTTATCCGGCAGGGCCAATCAGCCCCAGCATTTT; CDR3: CASSLSGRANQPQHF
J: TRBJ2-1; D: TRBD2; size: NA; V: TRBV3-1/TRBV3-2; DNA: TGTGCCAGCAGCCAAACTAGCGGGGTTAACAATGAGCAGTTCTTC; CDR3: CASSQTSGVNNEQFF
J: TRBJ1-6; D: NA; size: NA; V: TRBV28; DNA: TGTGCCAGCAGCCTACAGCTCTTTAATTCACCCCTCCACTTT; CDR3: CASSLQLFNSPLHF
J: TRBJ1-4; D: TRBD1; size: NA; V: TRBV5-1; DNA: TGCGCCAGCAGCCCAGGACAGGGGGTTAATGAAAAACTGTTTTTT; CDR3: CASSPGQGVNEKLFF
J: TRBJ2-1; D: NA; size: NA; V: TRBV19; DNA: TGTGCCAGTAGTATGGGTAGCGGCACCCTTCACAATGAGCAGTTCTTC; CDR3: CASSMGSGTLHNEQFF
J: TRBJ2-1; D: NA; size: once; V: TRBV7-9; DNA: TGTGCCAGCAGCGTCACTGGGAGCTCCTACAATGAGCAGTTCTTC; CDR3: CASSVTGSSYNEQFF
J: TRBJ2-3; D: TRBD2; size: NA; V: TRBV9; DNA: TGTGCCAGCAGCGTAGGACTAGCGGGGGGGCCGGCAGATACGCAGTATTTT; CDR3: CASSVGLAGGPADTQYF
J: TRBJ1-4; D: NA; size: NA; V: TRBV9; DNA: TGTGCCAGCAGCCCAACCGGACAGACTAATGAAAAACTGTTTTTT; CDR3: CASSPTGQTNEKLFF
J: TRBJ2-5; D: NA; size: once; V: TRBV11-3; DNA: TGTGCCAGCAGCAGGACAGTCGGAGAGACCCAGTACTTC; CDR3: CASSRTVGETQYF
J: TRBJ2-5; D: NA; size: NA; V: TRBV2; DNA: TGTGCCAGCAGTGGTACAGGGCAAGAGACCCAGTACTTC; CDR3: CASSGTGQETQYF
J: TRBJ1-2; D: TRBD1; size: NA; V: TRBV3-1/TRBV3-2; DNA: TGTGCCAGCAGCCAGATCTTGGACAGGGGGCCATTCTATGGCTACACCTTC; CDR3: CASSQILDRGPFYGYTF
J: TRBJ2-3; D: TRBD2; size: NA; V: TRBV27; DNA: TGTGCCAGCAGGACAGTAGCGGGGGGCACAGATACGCAGTATTTT; CDR3: CASRTVAGGTDTQYF
J: TRBJ2-7; D: NA; size: once; V: TRBV12-3/TRBV12-4; DNA: TGTGCCAGCAGTTTGGGTCCCTCAGGCGAGCAGTACTTC; CDR3: CASSLGPSGEQYF
J: TRBJ1-6; D: NA; size: NA; V: TRBV28; DNA: TGTGCCAGCAAATTTACCGGGACAAAAGTATCACCCCTCCACTTT; CDR3: CASKFTGTKVSPLHF
J: TRBJ1-2; D: NA; size: few; V: TRBV9; DNA: TGTGCCAGCAGCCCGACGGGAGGTGACTATGGCTACACCTTC; CDR3: CASSPTGGDYGYTF
J: TRBJ1-1; D: NA; size: NA; V: TRBV15; DNA: TGTGCCACCAGCAGAGATGGGGAGGGGGGTACTGAAGCTTTCTTT; CDR3: CATSRDGEGGTEAFF
J: TRBJ2-3; D: NA; size: NA; V: TRBV6-5; DNA: TGTGCCAGCAGTTACTCGACTATGGGCGCAGATACGCAGTATTTT; CDR3: CASSYSTMGADTQYF
J: TRBJ1-1; D: NA; size: NA; V: TRBV6-6; DNA: TGTGCCACTTGGGAGGGGGTTCGGATGAACACTGAAGCTTTCTTT; CDR3: CATWEGVRMNTEAFF
J: TRBJ1-2; D: TRBD1; size: NA; V: TRBV27; DNA: TGTGCCAGCAGGGGACAGCCCTATGGCTACACCTTC; CDR3: CASRGQPYGYTF
J: TRBJ2-7; D: TRBD1; size: NA; V: TRBV24-1; DNA: TGTGCCACCAGTGACTGGACAGGGTATGAGCAGTACTTC; CDR3: CATSDWTGYEQYF
J: TRBJ2-7; D: NA; size: NA; V: TRBV28; DNA: TGTGCCAGCAGTTCCCTAGCGCCGACCTACGAGCAGTACTTC; CDR3: CASSSLAPTYEQYF
J: TRBJ1-1; D: TRBD1; size: NA; V: TRBV24-1; DNA: TGTGCCACCAGTCGCCAGGGGGGAGAGACTTTCTTT; CDR3: CATSRQGGETFF
J: TRBJ2-3; D: TRBD2; size: once; V: TRBV30; DNA: TGTGCCTGGAGTGCCGGGACTAGCAAGACAATCACAGATACGCAGTATTTT; CDR3: CAWSAGTSKTITDTQYF
J: TRBJ2-5; D: TRBD1; size: few; V: TRBV7-9; DNA: TGTGCCAGCAGCCCAGGGACAGGTTACGAGACCCAGTACTTC; CDR3: CASSPGTGYETQYF
J: TRBJ1-5; D: NA; size: few; V: TRBV21-1; DNA: TGTGCCAGCAGCAAAGACAGGGGTCAGCCCCAGCATTTT; CDR3: CASSKDRGQPQHF
J: TRBJ2-7; D: NA; size: NA; V: TRBV18; DNA: TGTGCCAGCTCAGCGACCAGGGTCTACGAGCAGTACTTC; CDR3: CASSATRVYEQYF
J: TRBJ2-3; D: NA; size: NA; V: TRBV7-3; DNA: TGTGCCAGCAGCTTAAGGGGCTCTCCTAGCACAGATACGCAGTATTTT; CDR3: CASSLRGSPSTDTQYF
J: TRBJ2-7; D: NA; size: NA; V: TRBV4-2; DNA: TGTGCCAGCAGGTCCCCGGGGTATAGTGAGCAGTACTTC; CDR3: CASRSPGYSEQYF
J: TRBJ2-7; D: NA; size: once; V: TRBV5-6; DNA: TGTGCCAGCAGCTGGACAAACTACGAGCAGTACTTC; CDR3: CASSWTNYEQYF
J: TRBJ2-3; D: NA; size: NA; V: TRBV5-4; DNA: TGTGCCAGCAGCTTAGCGGTACACCACACAGATACGCAGTATTTT; CDR3: CASSLAVHHTDTQYF
J: TRBJ1-1; D: NA; size: NA; V: TRBV5-1; DNA: TGCGCCAGCAGCTTGGCAGTCATGAACACTGAAGCTTTCTTT; CDR3: CASSLAVMNTEAFF